The rows below give T cell receptor beta chains drawn from one sample of a study of blood T cells in healthy people across ages. TCRdb analysed the 5' RACE reads with MiXCR anew, one entry per CDR3 protein. The table shows a few hundred thousand distinct CDR3 sequences, with roughly half occurring only once. Sequencing used blood. The origin of the receptors is a man between 60 and 75 years old in good health. CDR3s include the opening cysteine and the closing phenylalanine or tryptophan. The D gene is left open where the match is weak. Clone size is shown for a subset of rows, as once, few, many or a class of expanded clone.

size	J	V	D	CDR3	DNA
few	TRBJ2-5	TRBV6-5	TRBD2	CASSYSGTSGSPYNEQYF	TGTGCCAGCAGTTATTCCGGGACTAGCGGGAGTCCGTACAATGAGCAGTACTTC
many	TRBJ2-3	TRBV29-1	TRBD2	CSVRTSGSWADTQYF	TGCAGCGTTCGGACTAGCGGGAGCTGGGCAGATACGCAGTATTTT
.	TRBJ2-5	TRBV20-1	.	CSARGGTSKETQYF	TGCAGTGCTAGAGGAGGGACGAGCAAAGAGACCCAGTACTTC
few	TRBJ1-2	TRBV5-1	.	CASSLGSLSYGYTF	TGCGCCAGCAGCTTGGGTAGCTTGAGCTATGGCTACACCTTC
.	TRBJ2-7	TRBV5-1	.	CASSLATNTYEQYF	TGCGCCAGCAGCTTGGCGACTAATACCTACGAGCAGTACTTC
.	TRBJ2-7	TRBV29-1	.	CSGLLVNEQYF	TGCAGCGGACTGCTCGTCAACGAGCAGTACTTC
.	TRBJ2-1	TRBV20-1	TRBD1	CSAARYRGTEQFF	TGCAGTGCGGCCCGATACAGGGGGACTGAGCAGTTCTTC
.	TRBJ2-7	TRBV7-6	.	CASSPTGNYYEQYF	TGTGCCAGCAGCCCCACAGGGAACTACTACGAGCAGTACTTC
few	TRBJ2-7	TRBV3-1	.	CASSQGLALSYEQYF	TGTGCCAGCAGCCAAGGCCTCGCACTATCCTACGAGCAGTACTTC
.	TRBJ2-5	TRBV20-1	.	CSARVRPTRNYNEQYF	TGCAGTGCTAGAGTCCGTCCCACTAGGAACTACAATGAGCAGTACTTC
few	TRBJ2-1	TRBV4-2	.	CASSQDFGSDSQFF	TGTGCCAGCAGCCAAGATTTTGGGTCCGATTCGCAGTTCTTC
.	TRBJ2-3	TRBV5-6	TRBD2	CASSLEGIGLGDTQYF	TGTGCCAGCAGCTTGGAGGGAATAGGACTAGGAGATACGCAGTATTTT
.	TRBJ2-7	TRBV27	.	CASSLQGGSSYEQYF	TGTGCCAGCAGTTTACAGGGGGGGAGCTCCTACGAGCAGTACTTC
.	TRBJ2-4	TRBV12-3/TRBV12-4	.	CASSRGVIQYF	TGTGCCAGCAGCCGCGGGGTCATTCAGTACTTC
many	TRBJ2-1	TRBV11-3	TRBD2	CASSSRAGGDEQFF	TGTGCCAGCAGCTCAAGGGCCGGGGGGGATGAGCAGTTCTTC
.	TRBJ2-1	TRBV4-3	.	CASSQGLRNNEQFF	TGCGCCAGCAGCCAAGGACTAAGAAACAATGAGCAGTTCTTC
few	TRBJ2-7	TRBV7-2	TRBD1	CASRPDRGSYEQYF	TGTGCCAGCAGACCAGACAGGGGCTCCTACGAGCAGTACTTC
.	TRBJ2-5	TRBV10-3	TRBD1	CAISVGQDQETQYF	TGTGCCATCAGCGTTGGACAGGACCAAGAGACCCAGTACTTC
.	TRBJ2-3	TRBV11-1	.	CASSLTRTTLTTDTQYF	TGTGCCAGCAGCCTCACCCGGACTACCCTAACCACAGATACGCAGTATTTT
.	TRBJ2-3	TRBV12-3/TRBV12-4	.	CASSFRLLPGQYF	TGTGCCAGCAGTTTCCGGCTCCTACCCGGGCAGTATTTT
.	TRBJ1-2	TRBV6-2/TRBV6-3	.	CAITGKYYGYTF	TGTGCCATCACCGGCAAGTACTATGGCTACACCTTC
.	TRBJ2-7	TRBV27	TRBD2	CASSLLAGGRPYEQYF	TGTGCCAGCAGTTTACTAGCGGGAGGGCGACCCTACGAGCAGTACTTC
.	TRBJ2-2	TRBV4-2	.	CANSPNPGTNTGELFF	TGTGCCAACAGCCCGAACCCCGGGACGAATACCGGGGAGCTGTTTTTT
once	TRBJ2-6	TRBV28	.	CASSAIGTGSGANVLTF	TGTGCCAGCAGTGCTATCGGGACCGGCTCTGGGGCCAACGTCCTGACTTTC
.	TRBJ2-7	TRBV20-1	TRBD1	CSGKQTGTGVEQYF	TGCAGTGGTAAACAAACCGGGACAGGGGTCGAGCAGTACTTC
.	TRBJ2-1	TRBV7-2	TRBD2	CASSLGRGTSVRNEQFF	TGTGCCAGCAGCTTAGGGCGGGGGACTAGCGTTCGTAATGAGCAGTTCTTC
few	TRBJ2-1	TRBV7-2	.	CASSPRTTGQFF	TGTGCCAGCAGCCCCCGGACGACGGGGCAGTTCTTC
.	TRBJ2-5	TRBV27	TRBD1	CASSLLTGGETQYF	TGTGCCAGCAGTTTACTCACAGGGGGGGAGACCCAGTACTTC
.	TRBJ1-3	TRBV7-2	.	CASRRRVGENTIYF	TGTGCCAGCAGGCGGAGGGTCGGCGAAAACACCATATATTTT
.	TRBJ2-1	TRBV7-2	TRBD1	CASSLDGQVSYNEQFF	TGTGCCAGCAGCTTGGACGGACAGGTCTCCTACAATGAGCAGTTCTTC
.	TRBJ2-7	TRBV18	TRBD1	CASSRGTESYEQYF	TGTGCCAGCTCAAGAGGGACAGAGTCCTACGAGCAGTACTTC
many	TRBJ2-1	TRBV6-1	.	CASSLGVQGRGSYNEQFF	TGTGCCAGCAGCCTAGGGGTACAGGGTAGGGGCTCCTACAATGAGCAGTTCTTC
.	TRBJ2-6	TRBV20-1	.	CSARVIPSGANVLTF	TGCAGTGCTAGGGTTATACCCTCTGGGGCCAACGTCCTGACTTTC
.	TRBJ2-7	TRBV3-1	.	CASSLFQQPPPKQYF	TGTGCCAGCAGCCTGTTCCAGCAGCCTCCCCCTAAGCAGTACTTC
many	TRBJ1-4	TRBV6-5	.	CASRSSGAYEKLFF	TGTGCCAGCAGATCATCGGGGGCATACGAAAAACTGTTTTTT
few	TRBJ2-7	TRBV29-1	.	CSVVGTESSYEQYF	TGCAGCGTTGTTGGGACGGAAAGCTCCTACGAGCAGTACTTC
few	TRBJ1-2	TRBV29-1	TRBD1	CSVEAYPRQGRRRYGYTF	TGCAGCGTTGAAGCGTATCCACGACAGGGGCGACGTCGCTATGGCTATACCTTC
.	TRBJ2-3	TRBV15	TRBD1	CATSTGGSGDTQYF	TGTGCCACCAGCACAGGGGGCTCGGGAGATACGCAGTATTTT
many	TRBJ2-7	TRBV13	.	CASSLAPRGPTNEQYF	TGTGCCAGCAGCTTAGCCCCACGGGGGCCGACCAACGAGCAGTACTTC
.	TRBJ1-2	TRBV25-1	TRBD1	CASSGYPGQGALGYTF	TGTGCCAGCAGTGGCTACCCGGGACAGGGGGCGTTAGGCTACACCTTC
.	TRBJ1-6	TRBV6-5	TRBD1	CASSPDRGLSPLHF	TGTGCCAGCAGTCCGGACAGGGGGCTTTCACCCCTCCACTTT
few	TRBJ2-3	TRBV28	.	CASSTTTSGRNTQYF	TGTGCCAGCAGCACTACAACTTCGGGTCGGAATACGCAGTATTTT
.	TRBJ2-5	TRBV28	.	CASSLGQPRGTQYF	TGTGCCAGCAGCCTTGGACAGCCCAGGGGGACCCAGTACTTC
.	TRBJ2-1	TRBV12-3/TRBV12-4	TRBD1	CASSTGQGLVYEQFF	TGTGCCAGCAGTACCGGACAGGGGTTAGTCTATGAGCAGTTCTTC
many	TRBJ2-1	TRBV20-1	.	CSARDQRGQNNEQFF	TGCAGTGCTAGAGATCAACGCGGACAGAACAATGAGCAGTTCTTC
.	TRBJ2-7	TRBV12-3/TRBV12-4	.	CASTGPQWGSSYEQYF	TGTGCCAGCACCGGACCCCAATGGGGGAGCTCCTACGAGCAGTACTTC
few	TRBJ2-3	TRBV24-1	TRBD2	CATSDLASGDTQYF	TGTGCCACCAGTGATTTGGCTAGCGGAGATACGCAGTATTTT
few	TRBJ1-2	TRBV11-2	.	CASSALSGVNYGYTF	TGTGCCAGCAGCGCGCTCAGCGGGGTCAACTATGGCTACACCTTC
.	TRBJ2-5	TRBV11-3	TRBD2	CASSLGALAGGRRNEQYF	TGTGCCAGCAGCTTAGGCGCATTAGCGGGGGGCCGCAGGAATGAGCAGTACTTC
.	TRBJ1-2	TRBV2	.	CASSVEGSGGYTF	TGTGCCAGCAGCGTGGAGGGGTCGGGTGGCTACACCTTC
.	TRBJ2-7	TRBV27	.	CASRWGGEQYF	TGTGCCAGCAGATGGGGTGGAGAGCAGTACTTC